Following are 9 T cell receptor beta chains from one sample sequenced in a study of human T cells and chemical hapten exposure. The authors' total RNA extraction used unfractionated whole blood. TCRdb analysed the 5' RACE reads with MiXCR anew, one entry per CDR3 protein. This sample has roughly 82,000 distinct CDR3 sequences, with more than 15% found just once. These receptor sequences come from a female donor in good health.

This clonotype was counted only a few times. J is TRBJ1-6 and V is TRBV7-2, with 7 bases matching TRBD1. After removal of 5 bases from V and 4 bases from J, the junction contained 11 bases not matched to a gene. This CDR3 comprises 17 residues. Germline CDR1 and CDR2: SGHTA and FQGNSA. Written as DNA, the CDR3 is TGTGCCAGCAGCCTTTCCGGGACAGCCGAGTATAATTCACCCCTCCACTTT. Protein: CASSLSGTAEYNSPLHF.

This chain uses TRBV9 with TRBJ2-3, with D perhaps matching TRBD2 (6 bases). Per the germline V gene, CDR1 is SGDLS and CDR2 is YYNGEE. The CDR3 has 17 residues. Trimming took 2 bases from V and 0 from J, leaving 16 bases between them. CDR3 sequence reads: CASSVTGLLPSTDTQYF. DNA of the CDR3: TGTGCCAGCAGCGTTACGGGACTTTTACCTAGCACAGATACGCAGTATTTT.

This chain joins TRBV30 and TRBJ2-3, with 13 nucleotides matching TRBD2. The CDR3 sequence is 16 residues long. J gave up 2 bases and V 3 bases, and 5 bases lay outside the gene matches. In germline, CDR1 is GTSNPN, CDR2 SVGIG (reference sequence). The CDR3 spells CAWSRGLAGDTDTQYF. CDR3 bases: TGTGCCTGGAGCCGAGGACTAGCGGGGGACACAGATACGCAGTATTTT. Together with reference TRBV30 and TRBJ2-3, the CDR3 gives the full variable domain: SQTIHQWPATLVQPVGSPLSLECTVEGTSNPNLYWYRQAAGRGLQLLFYSVGIGQISSEVPQNLSASRPQDRQFILSSKKLLLSDSGFYLCAWSRGLAGDTDTQYFGPGTRLTVL.

At least ten counts were recorded for this clonotype. The rearrangement joins TRBV27 to TRBJ1-4; TRBD1 might be the D (6 bases). Germline-derived CDR1 and CDR2 are MNHEY and SMNVEV (reference sequence). The CDR3 spans 14 residues. Trimming pared 3 bases from V and 7 bases from J, leaving 12 bases between. This chain's CDR3 is CASSLNSGAEKLFF. CDR3 nucleotides: TGTGCCAGCAGTTTGAATTCAGGGGCTGAAAAACTGTTTTTT.

In its sample, this clonotype was seen a few times. V usage is TRBV11-2 and J usage is TRBJ2-4, with 8 bases identical to TRBD1. The CDR3 consists of 14 residues. From germline, CDR1 is SGHAT and CDR2 FQNNGV. The V gene end was trimmed by 5 bases and the J gene end by 8 bases; junction bases not matched to a gene: 8. CDR3 loop: CASSLQGAKDIQYF. The CDR3 nucleotides read TGTGCCAGCAGCCTCCAGGGGGCTAAGGACATTCAGTACTTC.

Only a few counts were recorded for this clonotype. The chain employs TRBV5-1 and TRBJ2-3, with 8 bases aligning to TRBD1. V was clipped by 4 bases and J by 8 bases; unmatched bases: 12. The V gene's germline CDR1 is SGHRS and CDR2 YFSETQ. The CDR3 is 15 amino acids. The CDR3 DNA reads as TGCGCCAGCAGCGTGACAGGGGAGGAACATGGTACGCAGTATTTT. The encoded protein is CASSVTGEEHGTQYF.

The chain is built from TRBV6-5 and TRBJ2-7; D is ambiguous. The CDR3 runs to 14 residues. Germline lookup yields CDR1 MNHEY and CDR2 SVGAGI. Trimming removed 2 bases at V and 0 bases at J, with 8 bases between. The CDR3 loop reads CASSYRSVSYEQYF. In DNA form, the CDR3 reads TGTGCCAGCAGTTACCGTTCGGTCTCCTACGAGCAGTACTTC.

This clonotype has only a few counts. V usage is TRBV7-2 and J usage is TRBJ2-1; 7 nucleotides align to TRBD2. This CDR3 is built from 15 residues. CDR1 and CDR2 (germline): SGHTA, FQGNSA. The V segment lost 4 bases and the J segment 4 bases; nucleotides outside the gene matches: 7. The CDR3 DNA reads TGTGCCAGCAGCTCCACTAGCGTTCCGTACAATGAGCAGTTCTTC. Translated: CASSSTSVPYNEQFF.

The J gene is TRBJ1-2, the V gene TRBV7-9; 7 bases agree with TRBD1. CDR3 length: 15 residues. V lost 4 bases and J lost 4; bases outside the gene matches: 9. Germline V gene lookup returns CDR1 SEHNR and CDR2 FQNEAQ (reference sequence). CDR3: CASSSPRDSPYGYTF. As DNA, the CDR3 is TGTGCCAGCAGCTCACCCCGGGACAGTCCCTATGGCTACACCTTC.